These 18 T cell receptor beta chains were all obtained from the same sample, sequenced in a study of T cell responses to AZD1222 COVID-19 vaccine. Sequencing was performed with immunoSEQ multiplex PCR; in TCRdb, only in-frame clones are kept and a portion is missing. The repertoire holds under 70,000 clones, with about 70% as singletons. This specimen consisted of peripheral blood, obtained on day 0 of AZD1222 vaccination. The receptor source for this set is an adult in good health.

CDR3 protein: CASGRGTIYGYTF. As DNA, the CDR3 is TGTGCTAGTGGTAGAGGGACAATTTATGGCTACACCTTC. The chain links TRBV12-5 to TRBJ1-2; TRBD1 is a possible D gene (6 bases). This CDR3 is 13 amino acids long. Germline V gene sequence: CDR1 LGHNT, CDR2 FRNRAP. The ends were cut back, 5 bases at V and 5 bases at J, with 12 bases in the middle.

The chain carries TRBV3-1 (or the pseudogene TRBV3-2) and TRBJ2-1; TRBD2 matches 7 bases. CDR3 length: 15 residues. Looked up from germline, CDR1 is LGHDT and CDR2 is YNNKEL (reference sequence). V lost 8 bases, J lost 3 bases, and 10 bases stayed unmatched. CDR3 protein: CASSSRTGGYNEQFF. CDR3 bases: TGTGCCAGCTCTTCCCGAACGGGGGGCTACAATGAGCAGTTCTTC.

The CDR3 DNA reads as TGTGCCAGTCGTCAAGTGCCATCGGGGTATGGCTACACCTTC. Translated, it gives CASRQVPSGYGYTF. The chain employs TRBV6-4 and TRBJ1-2; D gene unclear. V lost 9 bases and J lost 5, with 19 bases in between. CDR3 length: 14 residues. Germline lookup yields CDR1 MRHNA and CDR2 SNTAGT.

The chain recombines TRBV27 with TRBJ2-7; D assignment may be TRBD1 or TRBD2 (5 bases each). The CDR3 consists of 15 residues. Germline V gene lookup returns CDR1 MNHEY and CDR2 SMNVEV (reference sequence). V lost 3 bases and J 3 bases, leaving 15 bases between the germline ends. DNA of the CDR3: TGTGCCAGCAGTTTCCCCCGGGACGGAATCTACGAGCAGTACTTC. It codes for CASSFPRDGIYEQYF.

The chain couples TRBV10-1 to TRBJ1-1, with 9 bases identical to TRBD1. Germline CDR1 reads WNHNN; CDR2 reads SYGVQD (reference sequence). V trimming: 8 bases; J trimming: 4 bases; junction bases outside the gene matches: 8. CDR3 length: 14 residues. CDR3 nucleotide sequence: TGCGCCAGCTCCCCGGGACAGGGAGGCACTGAAGCTTTCTTT. Translating it yields CASSPGQGGTEAFF.

The V and J genes are TRBV6-2 or TRBV6-3 and TRBJ1-1; 7 bases align to TRBD1. The germline V gene has CDR1 MNHEY and CDR2 SVGEGT. The ends lost 6 bases at V and 3 bases at J; junction bases unmatched: 13. CDR3 length equals 16 residues. DNA for the CDR3: TGTGCCAGCAGCTTCGGACAGGCGAAATTTCACACTGAAGCTTTCTTT. This codes for CASSFGQAKFHTEAFF.

The chain couples TRBV28 to TRBJ1-6; possible D gene TRBD1, 5 bases. The germline V gene has CDR1 MDHEN and CDR2 SYDVKM. V shed 5 bases and J shed 2 bases, with 13 bases lying between them. The CDR3 length is 16 residues. The CDR3 region is CASSPGALAYNSPLHF. The DNA of the CDR3 is TGTGCCAGCAGTCCCGGGGCCCTGGCCTATAATTCACCCCTCCACTTT.

This chain connects TRBV28 to TRBJ1-1, with TRBD1 matching 11 bases. Germline CDR1 is MDHEN and CDR2 is SYDVKM. This CDR3 spans 17 amino acids. V was pared by 10 bases and J by 6 bases, with 19 bases of the junction left unmatched. CDR3 in amino acids: CAIKPTPGQGVSAEAFF. The CDR3 DNA follows: TGTGCCATCAAGCCAACCCCGGGACAGGGGGTCTCAGCTGAAGCTTTCTTT.

The chain employs TRBV19 and TRBJ1-2, with 11 bases that match TRBD1. The trim removed 5 bases at V and 2 bases at J, leaving 1 base unmatched. The CDR3 length is 14 residues. Germline CDR1 is LNHDA and CDR2 is SQIVND (reference sequence). Here the CDR3 reads CASSGDRGNYGYTF. DNA for the CDR3: TGTGCCAGTAGTGGGGACAGGGGGAACTATGGCTACACCTTC.

The chain links TRBV28 to TRBJ2-1; 9 nucleotides agree with TRBD1. The CDR3 is 14 amino acids. Germline trimming cut 4 bases from V and 8 bases from J; bases unmatched to any gene: 6. Germline V gene lookup returns CDR1 MDHEN and CDR2 SYDVKM. The CDR3: CASSSGTGLHEQFF. CDR3 nucleotides: TGTGCCAGCAGTTCTGGGACAGGGCTGCATGAGCAGTTCTTC.

The V call is TRBV7-9, the J call TRBJ2-1; the D is unclear. Germline V gene lookup returns CDR1 SEHNR and CDR2 FQNEAQ (reference sequence). The ends were cut back, 3 bases at V and 7 bases at J, with 10 bases in the middle. This CDR3 has 13 residues. The CDR3 sequence: CASSLLVGNEQFF. DNA for the CDR3: TGTGCCAGCAGCTTGCTAGTTGGGAATGAGCAGTTCTTC.

The J gene is TRBJ2-3, the V gene TRBV7-3; perhaps D is TRBD1 or TRBD2 (6 bases each). The CDR3 consists of 14 residues. V was pared by 7 bases and J by 2 bases, with 13 bases between. Germline V gene sequence: CDR1 SGHTA, CDR2 FQGTGA. The CDR3 reads CASKQGGTTDTQYF. CDR3 nucleotides: TGTGCCAGCAAACAAGGGGGGACCACAGATACGCAGTATTTT.

The CDR3 coding sequence is TGTGCCAGCAGCGCCCCGGCCGGTAATGAGCAGTTCTTC. Translation: CASSAPAGNEQFF. The chain carries TRBV9 and TRBJ2-1; D gene unclear. Between the trimmed V and J ends, which lost 3 bases and 7 bases, there was a span of 11 bases. Germline V CDR1 and CDR2: SGDLS, YYNGEE. This CDR3 has 13 amino acids.

The DNA of the CDR3 is TGTGCCAGCAGCGTACTGGACGGTGAGGATGGCTACACCTTC. This encodes CASSVLDGEDGYTF. The chain uses TRBV9 and TRBJ1-2; no clear D. Trimming cost V 1 base and J 6 bases, with 13 bases left between them. Germline V gives CDR1 SGDLS, CDR2 YYNGEE. This CDR3 comprises 14 residues.

Turning to this clone: Other DNA sequences from this sample encode an identical CDR3 as well. This sequence joins TRBV27 and TRBJ2-7, with D unresolved. The CDR3 is 14 residues long. From germline, CDR1 is MNHEY and CDR2 SMNVEV (reference sequence). Deletions cut 3 bases from V and 0 bases from J, with 9 bases between. The CDR3 region has the DNA TGTGCCAGCAGTTTCGGCCAGATCTCCTACGAGCAGTACTTC. Translated, it gives CASSFGQISYEQYF.

This clone was counted a few times. This rearrangement joins TRBV10-3 to TRBJ1-3; the match to TRBD1 covers 7 bases. Germline CDR1 is ENHRY and CDR2 is SYGVKD. J gave up 15 bases and V 7 bases, and 15 bases lay outside the gene matches. This CDR3 has 13 amino acids. In DNA form, the CDR3 reads TGTGCCATCAATTCCGGGACAGAGGACCGCGGATATTTT. This codes for CAINSGTEDRGYF.

The V call is TRBV11-2, the J call TRBJ2-5, with 9 bases matching TRBD2. This CDR3 spans 14 amino acids. Germline V gene data show CDR1 as SGHAT and CDR2 as FQNNGV. V lost 2 bases to trimming and J lost 4 bases; unmatched junction nucleotides: 2. CDR3 DNA: TGTGCCAGCAGCTTATTTAGCGGGGGAGAGACCCAGTACTTC. This codes for CASSLFSGGETQYF.

The V and J genes are TRBV7-9 and TRBJ2-5; a possible D gene is TRBD1 (6 bases). The V gene's germline CDR1 is SEHNR and CDR2 FQNEAQ (reference sequence). This CDR3 spans 14 amino acids. V was clipped by 5 bases and J by 2 bases, with 12 bases between them. CDR3 in amino acids: CASSHRQAQETQYF. CDR3 DNA: TGTGCCAGCAGCCATAGACAGGCTCAAGAGACCCAGTACTTC.